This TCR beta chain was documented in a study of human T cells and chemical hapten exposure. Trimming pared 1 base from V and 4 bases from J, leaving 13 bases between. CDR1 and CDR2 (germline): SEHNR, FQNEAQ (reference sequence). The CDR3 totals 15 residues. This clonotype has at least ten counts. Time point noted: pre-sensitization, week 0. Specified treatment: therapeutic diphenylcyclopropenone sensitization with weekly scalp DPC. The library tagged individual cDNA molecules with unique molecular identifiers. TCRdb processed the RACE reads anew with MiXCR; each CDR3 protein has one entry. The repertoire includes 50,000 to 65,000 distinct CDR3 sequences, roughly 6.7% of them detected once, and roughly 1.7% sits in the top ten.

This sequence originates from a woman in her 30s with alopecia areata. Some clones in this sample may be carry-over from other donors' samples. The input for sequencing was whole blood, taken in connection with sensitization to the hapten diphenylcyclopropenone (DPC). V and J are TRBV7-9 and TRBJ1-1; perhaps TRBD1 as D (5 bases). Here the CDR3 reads CASSLGLSGVTEAFF. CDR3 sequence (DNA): TGTGCCAGCAGCTTAGGTCTGTCGGGGGTCACTGAAGCTTTCTTT. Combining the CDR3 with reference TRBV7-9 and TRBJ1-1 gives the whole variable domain DTGVSQNPRHKITKRGQNVTFRCDPISEHNRLYWYRQTLGQGPEFLTYFQNEAQLEKSRLLSDRFSAERPKGSFSTLEIQRTEQGDSAMYLCASSLGLSGVTEAFFGQGTRLTVV.